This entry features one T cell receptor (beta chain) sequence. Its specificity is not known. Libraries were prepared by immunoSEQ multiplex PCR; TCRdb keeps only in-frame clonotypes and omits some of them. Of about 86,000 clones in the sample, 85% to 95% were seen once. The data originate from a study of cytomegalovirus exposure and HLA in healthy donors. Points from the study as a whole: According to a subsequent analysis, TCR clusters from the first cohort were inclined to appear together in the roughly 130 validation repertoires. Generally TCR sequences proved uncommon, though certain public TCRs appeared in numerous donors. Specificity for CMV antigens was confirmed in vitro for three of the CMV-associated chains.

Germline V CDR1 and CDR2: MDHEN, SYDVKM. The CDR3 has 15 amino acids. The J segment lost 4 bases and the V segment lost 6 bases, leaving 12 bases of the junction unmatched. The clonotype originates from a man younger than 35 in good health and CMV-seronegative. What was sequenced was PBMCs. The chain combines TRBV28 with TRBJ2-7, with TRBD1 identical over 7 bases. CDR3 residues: CASSSTGTAQYEQYF. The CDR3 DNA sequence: TGTGCCAGCAGCTCGACCGGGACAGCCCAATACGAGCAGTACTTC.